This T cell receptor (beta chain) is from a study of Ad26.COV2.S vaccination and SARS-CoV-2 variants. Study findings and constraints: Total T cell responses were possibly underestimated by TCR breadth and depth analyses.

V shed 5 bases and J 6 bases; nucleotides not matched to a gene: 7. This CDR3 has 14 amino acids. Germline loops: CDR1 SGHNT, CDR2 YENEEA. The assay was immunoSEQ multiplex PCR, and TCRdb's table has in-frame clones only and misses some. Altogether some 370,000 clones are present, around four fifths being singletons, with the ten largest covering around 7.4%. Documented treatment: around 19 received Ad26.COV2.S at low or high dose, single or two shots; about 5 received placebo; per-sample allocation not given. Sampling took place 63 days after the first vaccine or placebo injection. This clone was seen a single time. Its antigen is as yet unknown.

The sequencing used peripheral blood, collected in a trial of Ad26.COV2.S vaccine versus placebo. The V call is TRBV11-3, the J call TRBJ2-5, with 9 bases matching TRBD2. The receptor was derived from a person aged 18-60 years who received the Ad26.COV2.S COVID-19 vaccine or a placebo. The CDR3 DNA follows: TGTGCCAGCAGCCGCGGGGGGGAGCACCAGACCCAGTACTTC. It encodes CASSRGGEHQTQYF. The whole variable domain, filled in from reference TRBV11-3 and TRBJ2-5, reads EAGVVQSPRYKIIEKKQPVAFWCNPISGHNTLYWYLQNLGQGPELLIRYENEEAVDDSQLPKDRFSAERLKGVDSTLKIQPAELGDSAVYLCASSRGGEHQTQYFGPGTRLLVL.